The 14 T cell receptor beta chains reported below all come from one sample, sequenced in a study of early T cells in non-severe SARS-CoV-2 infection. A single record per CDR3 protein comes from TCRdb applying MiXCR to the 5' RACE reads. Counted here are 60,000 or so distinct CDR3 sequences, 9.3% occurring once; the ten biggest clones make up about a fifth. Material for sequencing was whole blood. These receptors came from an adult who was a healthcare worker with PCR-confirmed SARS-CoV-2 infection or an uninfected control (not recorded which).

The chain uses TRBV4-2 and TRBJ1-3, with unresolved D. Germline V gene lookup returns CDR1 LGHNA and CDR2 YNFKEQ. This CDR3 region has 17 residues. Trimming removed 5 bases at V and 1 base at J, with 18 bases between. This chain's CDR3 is CASSIPVVQTSGNTIYF. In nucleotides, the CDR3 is TGTGCCAGCAGCATACCGGTAGTCCAAACATCTGGAAACACCATATATTTT.

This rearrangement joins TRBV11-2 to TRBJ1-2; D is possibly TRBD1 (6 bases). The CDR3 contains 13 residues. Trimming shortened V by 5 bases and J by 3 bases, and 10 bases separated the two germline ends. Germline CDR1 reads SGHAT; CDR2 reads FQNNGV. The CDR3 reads CASSQGQDYGYTF. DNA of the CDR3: TGTGCCAGCAGCCAGGGACAAGACTATGGCTACACCTTC.

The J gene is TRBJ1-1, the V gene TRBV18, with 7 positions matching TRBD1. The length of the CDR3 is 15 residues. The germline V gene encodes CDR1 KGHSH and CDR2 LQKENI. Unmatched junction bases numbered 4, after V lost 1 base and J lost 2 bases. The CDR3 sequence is CASSPRGQPNTEAFF. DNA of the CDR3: TGTGCCAGCTCACCACGGGGACAGCCTAACACTGAAGCTTTCTTT.

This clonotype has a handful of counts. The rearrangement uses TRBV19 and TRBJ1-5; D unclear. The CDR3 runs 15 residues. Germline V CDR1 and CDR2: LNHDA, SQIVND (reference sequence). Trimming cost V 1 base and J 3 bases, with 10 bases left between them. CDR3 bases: TGTGCCAGTAGTATAGTGGCAGTTTCCAATCAGCCCCAGCATTTT. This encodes CASSIVAVSNQPQHF.

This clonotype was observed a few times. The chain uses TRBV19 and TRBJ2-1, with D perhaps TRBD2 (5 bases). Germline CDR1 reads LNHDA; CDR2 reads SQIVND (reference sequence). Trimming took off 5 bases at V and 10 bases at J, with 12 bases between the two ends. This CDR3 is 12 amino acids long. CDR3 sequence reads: CASSVGVGEQFF. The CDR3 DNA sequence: TGTGCCAGTAGTGTCGGGGTGGGGGAGCAGTTCTTC.

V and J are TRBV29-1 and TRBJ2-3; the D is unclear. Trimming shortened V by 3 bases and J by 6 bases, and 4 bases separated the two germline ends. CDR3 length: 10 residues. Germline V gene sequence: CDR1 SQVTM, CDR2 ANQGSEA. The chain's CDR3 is CSVDKDTQYF. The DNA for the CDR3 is TGCAGCGTTGATAAGGATACGCAGTATTTT.

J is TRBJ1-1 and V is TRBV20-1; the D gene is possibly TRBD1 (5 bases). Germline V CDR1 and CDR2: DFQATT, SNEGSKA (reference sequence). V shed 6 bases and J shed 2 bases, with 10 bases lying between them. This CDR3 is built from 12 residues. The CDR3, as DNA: TGCAGTGCGAGACAGCCAAACACTGAAGCTTTCTTT. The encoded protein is CSARQPNTEAFF.

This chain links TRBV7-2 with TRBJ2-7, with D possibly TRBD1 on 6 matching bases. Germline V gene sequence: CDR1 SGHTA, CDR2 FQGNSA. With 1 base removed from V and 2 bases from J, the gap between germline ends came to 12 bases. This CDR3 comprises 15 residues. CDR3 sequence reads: CASSLGRTATYEQYF. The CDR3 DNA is TGTGCCAGCAGCTTAGGGAGGACAGCTACCTACGAGCAGTACTTC.

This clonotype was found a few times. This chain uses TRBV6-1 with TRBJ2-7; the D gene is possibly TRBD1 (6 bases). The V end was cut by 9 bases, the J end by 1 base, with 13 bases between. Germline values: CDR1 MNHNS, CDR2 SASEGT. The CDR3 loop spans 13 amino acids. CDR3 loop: CASRLQGSYEQYF. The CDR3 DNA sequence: TGTGCCAGTCGTCTTCAGGGGTCCTACGAGCAGTACTTC.

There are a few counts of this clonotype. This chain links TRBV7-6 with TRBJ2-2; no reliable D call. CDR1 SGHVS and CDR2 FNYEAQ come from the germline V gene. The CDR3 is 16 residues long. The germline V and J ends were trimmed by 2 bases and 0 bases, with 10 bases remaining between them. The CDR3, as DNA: TGTGCCAGCAGCTTACGTTATCGGGCGAACACCGGGGAGCTGTTTTTT. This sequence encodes CASSLRYRANTGELFF.

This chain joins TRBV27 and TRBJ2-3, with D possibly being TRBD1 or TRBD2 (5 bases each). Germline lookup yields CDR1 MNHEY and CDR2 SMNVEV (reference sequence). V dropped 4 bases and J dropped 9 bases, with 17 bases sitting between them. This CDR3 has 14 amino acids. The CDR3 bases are TGTGCCAGCAGTTATCCGGATGGTTGGGGGACGCAGTATTTT. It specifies CASSYPDGWGTQYF.

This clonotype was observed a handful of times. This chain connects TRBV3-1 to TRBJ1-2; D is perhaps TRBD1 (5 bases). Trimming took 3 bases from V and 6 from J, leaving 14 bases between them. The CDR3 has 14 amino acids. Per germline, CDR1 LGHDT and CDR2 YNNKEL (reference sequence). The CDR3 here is CASSQSLGANGYTF. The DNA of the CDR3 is TGTGCCAGCAGCCAGAGCCTTGGGGCTAATGGCTACACCTTC.

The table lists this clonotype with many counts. CDR3 sequence (DNA): TGTGCCAGCAGCTTCGGACTCCCCCCGGGGACCGGGGAGCTGTTTTTT. Amino acid sequence: CASSFGLPPGTGELFF. The chain has TRBV11-2 and TRBJ2-2; D perhaps matches TRBD2 (5 bases). The CDR3 has 16 residues. V was pared by 3 bases and J by 5 bases, with 16 bases between. Per the germline V gene, CDR1 is SGHAT and CDR2 is FQNNGV.

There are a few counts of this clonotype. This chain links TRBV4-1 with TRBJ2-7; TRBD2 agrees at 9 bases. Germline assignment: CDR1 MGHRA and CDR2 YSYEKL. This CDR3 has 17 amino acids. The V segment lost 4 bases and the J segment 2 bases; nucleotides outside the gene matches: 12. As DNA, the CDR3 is TGCGCCAGCAGCCTCCAAGCGGGGGGCTCTCCGGCCTACGAGCAGTACTTC. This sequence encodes CASSLQAGGSPAYEQYF.